The 17 T cell receptor beta chains listed next were all sequenced from one sample in a study of naive and memory T cell subsets. General study results and limits: Naive repertoires, especially CD8, held a few larger clonotypes, possibly memory cells re-expressing CD45RA.

Both TRBC1 and TRBC2 were covered by a beta constant-region primer of two equimolar oligonucleotides. Four rounds of PCR amplified the ligated cDNA using nested alpha and beta constant-region primers plus SP2. TCRdb ran MiXCR on the UMI-ligation and nested PCR reads and lists one entry per CDR3 protein. The sample records about 150,000 distinct CDR3 sequences, approximately 24% being singletons. These TCRs are of unknown antigen specificity. Sequencing was performed on naive CD4+ T cells from blood. The source is a human donor in good health.

The table lists this clonotype with many counts. The V and J genes are TRBV29-1 and TRBJ1-1, with 8 positions matching TRBD1. The germline gives CDR1 SQVTM, CDR2 ANQGSEA. The V segment lost 6 bases and the J segment 6 bases; nucleotides outside the gene matches: 3. This CDR3 has 11 residues. The CDR3 DNA follows: TGCAGCGTGTTGACAGGGGCTGAAGCTTTCTTT. It yields the protein CSVLTGAEAFF.

This clonotype came up a few times. V and J are TRBV4-3 and TRBJ2-2; D perhaps matches TRBD2 (6 bases). The V and J ends lost 3 bases and 5 bases respectively, with 13 bases between them. The germline gives CDR1 LGHNA, CDR2 YSLEER. The CDR3 is 15 amino acids. CDR3 in DNA: TGCGCCAGCAGCCAGGGCCGTGGGGGGACCGGGGAGCTGTTTTTT. It specifies CASSQGRGGTGELFF.

The DNA for the CDR3 is TGTGCCAGCAGTTCGGGACAGGTTAGCACAGATACGCAGTATTTT. Residues: CASSSGQVSTDTQYF. V and J are TRBV6-6 and TRBJ2-3, with 8 bases identical to TRBD1. The CDR3 length is 15 residues. V trimming: 4 bases; J trimming: 0 bases; junction bases outside the gene matches: 3. The germline CDR1 and CDR2 sequences are MNHNY and SVGAGI (reference sequence).

V and J are TRBV7-9 and TRBJ2-1; 11 bases match TRBD2. Germline values: CDR1 SEHNR, CDR2 FQNEAQ (reference sequence). The ends lost 7 bases at V and 8 bases at J; junction bases unmatched: 19. The CDR3 has 18 residues. The CDR3 protein is CASNRPVTLAGGRYEQFF. DNA for the CDR3: TGTGCCAGCAACCGTCCTGTAACCCTAGCGGGAGGTCGGTATGAGCAGTTCTTC.

The V gene is TRBV28, the J gene TRBJ2-3; D is unclear. The CDR3 runs 13 residues. Trimming shortened V by 5 bases and J by 10 bases, and 16 bases separated the two germline ends. Germline assignment: CDR1 MDHEN and CDR2 SYDVKM. The CDR3 coding sequence is TGTGCCAGCAGTACCCAAACTCCTTCGGCGCAGTATTTT. Translated, it gives CASSTQTPSAQYF.

There are a few counts of this clonotype. The rearrangement links TRBV7-9 to TRBJ2-1; D might be TRBD1 (6 bases). V was cut by 3 bases and J by 6 bases, with 18 bases left in between. The germline CDR1 and CDR2 sequences are SEHNR and FQNEAQ (reference sequence). CDR3 length equals 16 residues. As DNA, the CDR3 is TGTGCCAGCAGCTTTCCGGAGACAGGTATCCCCAATGAGCAGTTCTTC. It is translated as CASSFPETGIPNEQFF.

This clonotype was seen many times. This chain joins TRBV3-1 and TRBJ1-1; D is undetermined. Trimming pared 1 base from V and 2 bases from J, leaving 2 bases between. The CDR3 has 12 amino acids. The germline CDR1 and CDR2 sequences are LGHDT and YNNKEL (reference sequence). This CDR3 is CASSQANTEAFF. In nucleotides, the CDR3 is TGTGCCAGCAGCCAAGCCAACACTGAAGCTTTCTTT.

As concerns this clonotype: This may be a read error, as it is one base from a much larger clone. V is TRBV10-3 and J is TRBJ2-3; D may correspond to TRBD1 or TRBD2 (6 bases each). CDR3 length: 14 residues. CDR1 is ENHRY, CDR2 SYGVKD, per germline. The CDR3 DNA reads as TGTGCCATCAATGAGCCAGGGGAGGCAGATACGCAGTATTTT. As protein: CAINEPGEADTQYF.

This clonotype was seen only a few times. The chain carries TRBV5-1 and TRBJ1-1, with D possibly being TRBD1 (6 bases). The V gene's germline CDR1 is SGHRS and CDR2 YFSETQ. Trimming cost V 5 bases and J 2 bases, with 16 bases left between them. The CDR3 is 15 residues long. The CDR3 sequence is CASSQGLAGNTEAFF. In nucleotides, the CDR3 is TGCGCCAGCAGTCAGGGGTTAGCGGGAAACACTGAAGCTTTCTTT.

This clonotype was seen at least ten times. J is TRBJ2-7 and V is TRBV19; D uncertain. Germline CDR1 LNHDA, CDR2 SQIVND (reference sequence). Trimming cost V 3 bases and J 0 bases, with 6 bases left between them. CDR3 length: 13 amino acids. The CDR3 here is CASSMSTSYEQYF. Written as DNA, the CDR3 is TGTGCCAGTAGTATGAGTACCTCCTACGAGCAGTACTTC.

The table lists this clonotype with many counts. The rearrangement joins TRBV7-9 to TRBJ2-3, with TRBD1 matching 7 bases. This CDR3 spans 16 amino acids. J was trimmed by 0 bases and V by 2 bases; bases with no gene match: 5. CDR1 is SEHNR, CDR2 FQNEAQ, per germline (reference sequence). This CDR3 is CASSLHGTASTDTQYF. CDR3 DNA sequence: TGTGCCAGCAGCTTACACGGGACAGCTAGCACAGATACGCAGTATTTT.

This clonotype was observed a few times. The chain links TRBV6-1 to TRBJ1-3, with a weak D call TRBD1 (6 bases). Germline-derived CDR1 and CDR2 are MNHNS and SASEGT. The V and J ends lost 2 bases and 0 bases respectively, with 11 bases between them. CDR3 size: 16 residues. The CDR3, as DNA: TGTGCCAGCAGTGAACCGGGACATCTCTCTGGAAACACCATATATTTT. As protein: CASSEPGHLSGNTIYF.

The V gene is TRBV6-2 or TRBV6-3, the J gene TRBJ2-7; D possibly corresponds to TRBD1 (6 bases). This CDR3 comprises 19 residues. The ends were cut back, 0 bases at V and 3 bases at J, with 24 bases in the middle. CDR1 MNHEY and CDR2 SVGEGT come from the germline V gene. The CDR3 coding sequence is TGTGCCAGCAGTTACTCGCAGGGGCGTGACAGCCCCTGGCTCTACGAGCAGTACTTC. It yields the protein CASSYSQGRDSPWLYEQYF.

This clonotype was seen only a few times. The CDR3 here is CASSSTGQNNEQFF. DNA for the CDR3: TGCGCCAGCAGCTCTACCGGACAGAACAATGAGCAGTTCTTC. V usage is TRBV5-1 and J usage is TRBJ2-1, with D maybe TRBD1 (6 bases). This CDR3 region has 14 residues. The germline CDR1 and CDR2 sequences are SGHRS and YFSETQ. Trimming stripped 3 bases from V and 5 bases from J, with 12 bases between.

The gene calls are TRBV3-1 and TRBJ1-2; TRBD1 is a possible D gene (5 bases). The ends were cut back, 3 bases at V and 4 bases at J, with 15 bases in the middle. The CDR3 is 15 residues long. Germline-derived CDR1 and CDR2 are LGHDT and YNNKEL (reference sequence). This chain's CDR3 is CASSHPGPIIYGYTF. The CDR3 nucleotides read TGTGCCAGCAGCCACCCGGGGCCTATTATCTATGGCTACACCTTC.

This clonotype was picked up a small number of times. The chain recombines TRBV5-1 with TRBJ2-5, with TRBD1 matching 8 bases. The CDR3 totals 16 residues. V shed 2 bases, J shed 5 bases, and the junction held 11 bases outside the gene matches. The germline V gene encodes CDR1 SGHRS and CDR2 YFSETQ. The CDR3 nucleotides are TGCGCCAGCAGCTTATCCCCGGACAGGGCTGGGGAGACCCAGTACTTC. Translating gives CASSLSPDRAGETQYF.

CDR3 sequence (DNA): TGTGCCACCAGCAGAGATGGTGCGCGACTAGCGGCCTACAATGAGCAGTTCTTC. Translated, it gives CATSRDGARLAAYNEQFF. The chain carries TRBV15 and TRBJ2-1; 9 nucleotides line up with TRBD2. The germline gives CDR1 LNHNV, CDR2 YYDKDF (reference sequence). This CDR3 contains 18 residues. V lost 0 bases and J lost 2; bases outside the gene matches: 8.